One and the same sample provided the 29 T cell receptor beta chains below, sequenced in a study of blood T cells in healthy people across ages. Then a second PCR, running roughly 6 to 11 cycles, was carried out with a sample-barcoded 5' primer and a J-beta primer mix. TCRdb re-called the 5' RACE reads with MiXCR, one entry per CDR3 protein. The data show around 1,000,000 distinct CDR3 sequences, less than 45% seen once. Sequenced material: blood. All receptors come from a man aged 18 to 30 in good health.

This CDR3 reads CAAYGGTEAFF. The CDR3 DNA sequence: TGTGCCGCCTACGGAGGCACTGAAGCTTTCTTT. This chain uses TRBV10-3 with TRBJ1-1; the D is unclear. Germline CDR1 and CDR2: ENHRY and SYGVKD. This CDR3 has 11 amino acids. The V end was cut by 11 bases, the J end by 4 bases, with 11 bases between.

The chain has TRBV16 and TRBJ1-2; TRBD1 might be the D (5 bases). Trimming stripped 3 bases from V and 4 bases from J, with 15 bases between. The CDR3 is 15 amino acids. Germline CDR1 and CDR2: KGHSY and FQNENV. The CDR3 protein is CASSQRRDSRYGYTF. DNA for the CDR3: TGTGCCAGCAGCCAGAGACGGGACTCCCGCTATGGCTACACCTTC.

The sample holds a few counts of this clonotype. Written as DNA, the CDR3 is TGTGCCATCAGTGAGAAGGGGACAGCCGGTAATGAAAAACTGTTTTTT. Protein sequence: CAISEKGTAGNEKLFF. The chain employs TRBV10-3 and TRBJ1-4; TRBD1 aligns across 7 bases. Germline V gives CDR1 ENHRY, CDR2 SYGVKD. V gave up 2 bases and J gave up 4 bases; unmatched junction bases: 7. This CDR3 spans 16 amino acids.

The chain employs TRBV2 and TRBJ2-3; D remains ambiguous. Looked up from germline, CDR1 is SNHLY and CDR2 is FYNNEI. V lost 0 bases and J lost 3, with 13 bases in between. CDR3 length: 16 amino acids. CDR3 protein: CASSEASNEGTDTQYF. For the CDR3, the DNA is TGTGCCAGCAGTGAAGCGTCTAACGAAGGGACAGATACGCAGTATTTT.

The chain employs TRBV20-1 and TRBJ2-5; D is possibly TRBD1 (6 bases). The length of the CDR3 is 13 residues. The germline V and J ends were trimmed by 3 bases and 6 bases, with 14 bases remaining between them. The germline V gene encodes CDR1 DFQATT and CDR2 SNEGSKA (reference sequence). In nucleotides, the CDR3 is TGCAGTGCTAGCCTACAGGGTATGCAGACCCAGTACTTC. Translated: CSASLQGMQTQYF.

This chain connects TRBV4-2 to TRBJ1-2; D is possibly TRBD1 (5 bases). This CDR3 spans 16 amino acids. The germline V and J ends were trimmed by 0 bases and 6 bases, with 17 bases remaining between them. Germline loops: CDR1 LGHNA, CDR2 YNFKEQ. CDR3 in amino acids: CASSQDAQAGSDGYTF. In DNA form, the CDR3 reads TGTGCCAGCAGCCAAGATGCACAGGCGGGCTCGGATGGCTACACCTTC.

Ten or more counts support this clonotype. This rearrangement joins TRBV25-1 to TRBJ1-2; 7 bases agree with TRBD1. Losses at the gene ends were 5 bases for V and 6 bases for J; bases not matched to a gene: 9. CDR1 and CDR2 from the germline V gene are MGHDK and SYGVNS. The CDR3 is made up of 14 amino acids. The CDR3 DNA sequence: TGTGCCAGCAGTAAAGCCGGACAGGCCGATGGCTACACCTTC. Amino acid sequence: CASSKAGQADGYTF.

This clonotype was detected once. The V and J genes are TRBV10-3 and TRBJ2-3; the match to TRBD1 covers 9 bases. CDR3 size: 14 residues. J was trimmed by 3 bases and V by 8 bases; bases with no gene match: 6. Germline lookup yields CDR1 ENHRY and CDR2 SYGVKD. The CDR3 DNA follows: TGTGCCATCGCTTCGGGACAGGGAACAGATACGCAGTATTTT. Its protein product is CAIASGQGTDTQYF.

This chain uses TRBV6-2 or TRBV6-3 with TRBJ2-3; D gene ambiguous. V gave up 5 bases and J gave up 2 bases, with 14 bases separating them. The germline V gene has CDR1 MNHEY and CDR2 SVGEGT. The CDR3 length is 15 residues. The CDR3 DNA is TGTGCCAGCAGTGATGGGATGGGTCCCACAGATACGCAGTATTTT. Translation: CASSDGMGPTDTQYF.

This sequence joins TRBV6-1 and TRBJ1-2; D might be TRBD1 (5 bases). V dropped 3 bases and J dropped 4 bases, with 18 bases sitting between them. The CDR3 consists of 16 residues. The germline V gene has CDR1 MNHNS and CDR2 SASEGT. This chain's CDR3 is CASSEGRLAPRYGYTF. The CDR3 region has the DNA TGTGCCAGCAGTGAGGGACGTCTTGCACCTCGCTATGGCTACACCTTC.

This clonotype was detected a few times. The chain carries TRBV20-1 and TRBJ1-1; D remains ambiguous. The germline V and J ends were trimmed by 0 bases and 1 base, with 12 bases remaining between them. Per germline, CDR1 DFQATT and CDR2 SNEGSKA (reference sequence). The CDR3 is 15 amino acids. The chain's CDR3 is CSARDLEARNTEAFF. The CDR3 nucleotides are TGCAGTGCTAGAGATCTAGAGGCGAGGAACACTGAAGCTTTCTTT.

This chain connects TRBV20-1 to TRBJ2-1; 10 nucleotides match TRBD2. Germline V gives CDR1 DFQATT, CDR2 SNEGSKA (reference sequence). The CDR3 length is 16 residues. V gave up 0 bases and J gave up 4 bases; unmatched junction bases: 6. CDR3 in DNA: TGCAGTGCTAGAGATCGCGGAGCGGGGGGGTACAATGAGCAGTTCTTC. Translating gives CSARDRGAGGYNEQFF.

The V and J genes are TRBV20-1 and TRBJ2-1; 16 nucleotides align to TRBD2. V shed 6 bases, J shed 0 bases, and the junction held 8 bases outside the gene matches. CDR3 size: 18 residues. From germline, CDR1 is DFQATT and CDR2 SNEGSKA (reference sequence). CDR3 in amino acids: CSAAGTSGGELSYNEQFF. The CDR3 DNA follows: TGCAGTGCAGCCGGGACTAGCGGGGGGGAACTCTCCTACAATGAGCAGTTCTTC.

The gene calls are TRBV20-1 and TRBJ2-1; D not resolved. Germline V gene sequence: CDR1 DFQATT, CDR2 SNEGSKA (reference sequence). The CDR3 length is 14 residues. The V and J ends lost 3 bases and 2 bases respectively, with 11 bases between them. As DNA, the CDR3 is TGCAGTGCTAGGATGACCAGCACCTACAATGAGCAGTTCTTC. Protein product: CSARMTSTYNEQFF.

In its sample, this clonotype was seen many times. The chain is built from TRBV29-1 and TRBJ2-1, with D hard to call. CDR3 length: 10 residues. The V gene lost 7 bases and the J gene lost 5 bases, with 6 bases spanning the gap. Germline V gene lookup returns CDR1 SQVTM and CDR2 ANQGSEA. The CDR3 spells CSGHHNEQFF. CDR3 bases: TGCAGCGGCCATCACAATGAGCAGTTCTTC.

The rearrangement joins TRBV29-1 to TRBJ2-4, with D unresolved. The DNA end lines up better with TRBJ2-5; the J call may be wrong. The CDR3 length is 13 residues. Germline CDR1 and CDR2: SQVTM and ANQGSEA. The CDR3 coding sequence is TGCAGCGTCACCGGGCCCCAGGAGGAGACCCAGTACTTC. Translated: CSVTGPQEETQYF.

In its sample, this clonotype was seen many times. This sequence joins TRBV7-2 and TRBJ2-3; 9 bases are shared with TRBD2. The germline V gene has CDR1 SGHTA and CDR2 FQGNSA. This CDR3 has 15 residues. V lost 6 bases and J lost 1; bases outside the gene matches: 5. CDR3 sequence: CASSILAGGTDTQYF. CDR3 nucleotide sequence: TGTGCCAGCAGTATTTTAGCGGGGGGCACAGATACGCAGTATTTT.

The chain recombines TRBV10-3 with TRBJ2-2; tentatively, D is TRBD2 (5 bases). The ends were cut back, 3 bases at V and 1 base at J, with 12 bases in the middle. This CDR3 spans 16 amino acids. The germline V gene encodes CDR1 ENHRY and CDR2 SYGVKD. CDR3: CAISDSEGMNTGELFF. The DNA of the CDR3 is TGTGCCATCAGTGACTCCGAGGGCATGAACACCGGGGAGCTGTTTTTT.

This clonotype has ten or more counts. A read error may be the cause here, since a much bigger clone is one base away. The rearrangement uses TRBV7-9 and TRBJ1-6; D perhaps matches TRBD1 (6 bases). CDR3 length: 17 residues. Germline CDR1 SEHNR, CDR2 FQNEAQ (reference sequence). The CDR3 bases are TGTGCCAGCAGCTCGCATGACCTCAGGGGTTTTAATTCACCCCCCCACTTT. Its translation is CASSSHDLRGFNSPPHF.

The chain joins TRBV10-3 to TRBJ2-7, with D possibly being TRBD1 or TRBD2 (5 bases each). Germline V CDR1 and CDR2: ENHRY, SYGVKD. V was pared by 3 bases and J by 6 bases, with 12 bases between. CDR3 length: 13 amino acids. CDR3 protein: CAISDTGGSEQYF. The CDR3, as DNA: TGTGCCATCAGTGACACAGGAGGAAGCGAGCAGTACTTC.

This clonotype was counted between two and nine times. The chain uses TRBV20-1 and TRBJ1-2, with D hard to call. Trimming pared 2 bases from V and 12 bases from J, leaving 19 bases between. Per the germline V gene, CDR1 is DFQATT and CDR2 is SNEGSKA (reference sequence). The CDR3 loop spans 13 amino acids. This chain's CDR3 is CSARTPARLGNTF. The DNA for the CDR3 is TGCAGTGCTAGAACCCCGGCCCGTCTCGGAAACACCTTC.

This clonotype appeared a few times. The chain carries TRBV7-8 and TRBJ1-1; unclear D gene. This CDR3 region has 15 residues. Deletions cut 4 bases from V and 5 bases from J, with 17 bases between. Germline lookup yields CDR1 SGHVS and CDR2 FQNEAQ. DNA for the CDR3: TGTGCCAGCAGCTCGGTGGGGTTGGGTTTGACTGAAGCTTTCTTT. It translates to CASSSVGLGLTEAFF.

The chain couples TRBV15 to TRBJ2-5; D ambiguous. The CDR3 has 13 amino acids. Per the germline V gene, CDR1 is LNHNV and CDR2 is YYDKDF (reference sequence). Between the trimmed V and J ends, which lost 1 base and 5 bases, there was a span of 8 bases. The CDR3 DNA sequence: TGTGCCACCAGCAGAGGCGCAGTGGAGACCCAGTACTTC. Translating it yields CATSRGAVETQYF. The full variable domain, in which reference TRBV15 and TRBJ2-5 provide the parts outside the CDR3, is DAMVIQNPRYQVTQFGKPVTLSCSQTLNHNVMYWYQQKSSQAPKLLFHYYDKDFNNEADTPDNFQSRRPNTSFCFLDIRSPGLGDTAMYLCATSRGAVETQYFGPGTRLLVL.

In this sample, this clonotype turned up many times. The J gene is TRBJ1-2, the V gene TRBV27; 10 bases align to TRBD1. The CDR3 runs to 14 residues. CDR1 MNHEY and CDR2 SMNVEV come from the germline V gene (reference sequence). Trimming cost V 3 bases and J 7 bases; bases outside gene matches: 5. The CDR3 bases are TGTGCCAGCAGTTTCCGGGACAGGGGACGTGGCTACACCTTC. As protein: CASSFRDRGRGYTF.

The chain's CDR3 is CASKRRETYNQPQHF. The DNA for the CDR3 is TGTGCCAGCAAAAGGAGGGAAACATACAATCAGCCCCAGCATTTT. V is TRBV2 and J is TRBJ1-5; unclear D gene. The length of the CDR3 is 15 residues. The germline CDR1 and CDR2 sequences are SNHLY and FYNNEI. With 7 bases removed from V and 3 bases from J, the gap between germline ends came to 16 bases.

This clonotype has only a few counts. This sequence joins TRBV20-1 and TRBJ1-4, with a tentative D call TRBD1 (5 bases). The germline CDR1 and CDR2 sequences are DFQATT and SNEGSKA (reference sequence). This CDR3 comprises 13 residues. The V gene lost 5 bases and the J gene lost 5 bases, with 12 bases spanning the gap. As DNA, the CDR3 is TGCAGTGCTTCCGGGACGGCGAATGAAAAACTGTTTTTT. It codes for CSASGTANEKLFF.

V is TRBV7-2 and J is TRBJ1-2; unclear D gene. V gave up 5 bases and J gave up 4 bases, with 17 bases separating them. The length of the CDR3 is 15 residues. Germline V gives CDR1 SGHTA, CDR2 FQGNSA. For the CDR3, the DNA is TGTGCCAGCAGCAAACCTGAAAAAAACTTCTATGGCTACACCTTC. It specifies CASSKPEKNFYGYTF.

The rearrangement links TRBV6-5 to TRBJ1-1; D is possibly TRBD1 (5 bases). The CDR3 is 17 amino acids. The V gene's germline CDR1 is MNHEY and CDR2 SVGAGI. V lost 2 bases and J 0 bases, leaving 16 bases between the germline ends. The CDR3 here is CASSYLLARALNTEAFF. Written as DNA, the CDR3 is TGTGCCAGCAGTTACCTCCTTGCCAGGGCCCTGAACACTGAAGCTTTCTTT.

This chain connects TRBV6-1 to TRBJ2-2, with D possibly TRBD2 on 6 matching bases. Germline CDR1 is MNHNS and CDR2 is SASEGT. This CDR3 has 16 amino acids. V was pared by 1 base and J by 6 bases, with 15 bases between. CDR3 in DNA: TGTGCCAGCAGTGAAGTCTGGGGAGGAGGATCCGGGGAGCTGTTTTTT. Translation gives CASSEVWGGGSGELFF.